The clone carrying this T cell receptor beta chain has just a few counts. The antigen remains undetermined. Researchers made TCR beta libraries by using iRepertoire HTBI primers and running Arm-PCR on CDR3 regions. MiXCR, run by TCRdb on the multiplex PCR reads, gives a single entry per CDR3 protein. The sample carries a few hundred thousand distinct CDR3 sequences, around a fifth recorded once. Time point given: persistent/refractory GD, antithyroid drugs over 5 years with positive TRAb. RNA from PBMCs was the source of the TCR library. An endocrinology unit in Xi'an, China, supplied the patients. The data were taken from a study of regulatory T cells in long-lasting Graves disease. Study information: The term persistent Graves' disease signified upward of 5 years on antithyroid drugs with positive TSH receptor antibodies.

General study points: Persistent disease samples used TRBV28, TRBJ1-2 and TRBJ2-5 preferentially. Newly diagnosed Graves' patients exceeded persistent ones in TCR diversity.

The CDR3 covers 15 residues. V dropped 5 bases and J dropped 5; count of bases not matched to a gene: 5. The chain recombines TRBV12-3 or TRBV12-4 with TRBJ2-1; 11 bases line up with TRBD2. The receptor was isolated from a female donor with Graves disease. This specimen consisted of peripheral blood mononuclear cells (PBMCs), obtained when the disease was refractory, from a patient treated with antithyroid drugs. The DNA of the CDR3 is TGTGCCAGCAGTCCCGGGACTAGCGGCAACAATGAGCAGTTCTTC. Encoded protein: CASSPGTSGNNEQFF.